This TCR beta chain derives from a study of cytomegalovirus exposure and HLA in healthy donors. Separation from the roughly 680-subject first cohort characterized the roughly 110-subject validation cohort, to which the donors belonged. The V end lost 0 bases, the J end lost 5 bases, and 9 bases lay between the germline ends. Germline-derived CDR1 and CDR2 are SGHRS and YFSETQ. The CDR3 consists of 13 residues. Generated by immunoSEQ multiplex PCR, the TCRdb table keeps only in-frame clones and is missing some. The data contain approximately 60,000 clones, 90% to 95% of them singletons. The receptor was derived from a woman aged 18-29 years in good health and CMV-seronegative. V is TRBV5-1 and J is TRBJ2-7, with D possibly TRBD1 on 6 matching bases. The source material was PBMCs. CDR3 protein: CASSLDRVNEQYF. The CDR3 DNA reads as TGCGCCAGCAGCTTGGACAGGGTCAACGAGCAGTACTTC.